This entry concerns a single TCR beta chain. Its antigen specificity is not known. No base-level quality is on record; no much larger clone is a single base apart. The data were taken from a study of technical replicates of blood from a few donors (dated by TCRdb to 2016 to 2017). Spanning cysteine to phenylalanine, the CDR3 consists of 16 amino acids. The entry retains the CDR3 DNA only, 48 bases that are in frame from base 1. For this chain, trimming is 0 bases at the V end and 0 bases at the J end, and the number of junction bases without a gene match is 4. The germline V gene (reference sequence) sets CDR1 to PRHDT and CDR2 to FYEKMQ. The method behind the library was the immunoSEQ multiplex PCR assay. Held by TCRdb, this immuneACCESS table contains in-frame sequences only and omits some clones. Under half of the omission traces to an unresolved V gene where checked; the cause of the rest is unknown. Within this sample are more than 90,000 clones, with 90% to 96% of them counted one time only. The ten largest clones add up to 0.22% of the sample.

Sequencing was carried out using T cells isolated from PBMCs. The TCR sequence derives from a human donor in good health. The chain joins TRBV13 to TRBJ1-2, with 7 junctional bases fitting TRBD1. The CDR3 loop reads CASSLGRGQTNYGYTF. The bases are TGTGCCAGCAGCTTAGGTAGGGGACAGACTAACTATGGCTACACCTTC.